The rows below give T cell receptor beta chains drawn from one sample of a study of a mutant IDH1 vaccine in newly diagnosed glioma. Only in-frame clones appear in the TCRdb table, and some are missing; sequencing was by immunoSEQ multiplex PCR. The sample consists of tens of thousands of clones, around 80% of them appearing once. The antigens these receptors bind are not known. This material consisted of PBMCs, taken from a glioma patient whose treatment included an IDH1 peptide vaccine. The receptor source for this set is a man aged 25-45 years with glioma. Both conserved end residues are part of each CDR3. D genes are given only for firm matches. The size entry is marked missing in some rows and otherwise reads once, few, many or a size class.

13	TRBV6-4	medium-sized	NA	TRBJ2-2	CASSDSGAGELFF	TGTGCCAGCAGTGACTCGGGGGCCGGGGAGCTGTTTTTT
14	TRBV27	NA	NA	TRBJ1-4	CASSFVWGAEKLFF	TGTGCCAGCAGTTTCGTGTGGGGGGCCGAAAAACTGTTTTTT
14	TRBV5-4	NA	NA	TRBJ1-1	CASSLGGSNTEAFF	TGTGCCAGCAGCTTGGGTGGATCAAACACTGAAGCTTTCTTT
11	TRBV20-1	NA	NA	TRBJ1-2	CSAERGSGYTF	TGCAGTGCTGAACGGGGAAGTGGCTACACCTTC
15	TRBV6-1	NA	NA	TRBJ1-5	CASISRGHSNQPQHF	TGTGCCAGCATAAGTAGGGGCCATAGCAATCAGCCCCAGCATTTT
17	TRBV7-9	NA	TRBD1	TRBJ1-2	CASSCGDRSLKWDGYTF	TGTGCCAGCAGCTGCGGGGACAGGTCCCTGAAATGGGATGGCTACACCTTC
15	TRBV7-6	NA	TRBD1	TRBJ2-3	CASSAGTGASNTQYF	TGTGCCAGCAGCGCCGGGACAGGGGCCTCGAATACGCAGTATTTT
16	TRBV18	once	NA	TRBJ2-7	CASSPPITASSYEQYF	TGTGCCAGCTCACCACCGATAACAGCCAGCTCCTACGAGCAGTACTTC
14	TRBV2	NA	NA	TRBJ1-2	CASSPISQRNGYTF	TGTGCCAGCAGTCCAATCAGTCAAAGAAATGGCTACACCTTC
13	TRBV7-9	NA	NA	TRBJ1-1	CASSFPMNTEAFF	TGTGCCAGCAGCTTTCCAATGAACACTGAAGCTTTCTTT
16	TRBV18	NA	NA	TRBJ2-3	CASSPSGGASTDTQYF	TGTGCCAGCTCACCATCTGGTGGGGCTAGCACAGATACGCAGTATTTT
11	TRBV7-6	NA	NA	TRBJ2-5	CASSQAQTQYF	TGTGCCAGCAGCCAAGCCCAGACCCAGTACTTC
15	TRBV11-2	NA	NA	TRBJ2-1	CASSLGRRIYNEQFF	TGTGCCAGCAGCTTAGGCCGCCGGATTTACAATGAGCAGTTCTTC
16	TRBV7-9	NA	NA	TRBJ2-3	CASSLGGGVSTDTQYF	TGTGCCAGCAGCTTAGGTGGGGGAGTGAGCACAGATACGCAGTATTTT
16	TRBV19	NA	NA	TRBJ1-1	CASSAPDRPGGTEAFF	TGTGCCAGTAGTGCACCAGACAGGCCGGGCGGCACTGAAGCTTTCTTT
13	TRBV19	NA	TRBD1	TRBJ1-3	CASSEDRENTIYF	TGTGCCAGTAGTGAAGACAGGGAAAACACCATATATTTT
14	TRBV5-1	NA	NA	TRBJ2-5	CASSLGGSQETQYF	TGCGCCAGCAGCTTGGGCGGGTCTCAAGAGACCCAGTACTTC
13	TRBV15	NA	TRBD1	TRBJ2-7	CATGTGVSYEQYF	TGTGCCACAGGGACAGGGGTCTCCTACGAGCAGTACTTC
15	TRBV6-5	NA	TRBD2	TRBJ2-3	CASSYTGGPQDTQYF	TGTGCCAGCAGTTACACGGGGGGGCCCCAAGATACGCAGTATTTT
14	TRBV28	NA	TRBD1	TRBJ1-1	CASRRGQGNTEAFF	TGTGCCAGCAGACGGGGACAGGGAAACACTGAAGCTTTCTTT
14	TRBV6-5	NA	NA	TRBJ2-7	CASSYSRLTGVQYF	TGTGCCAGCAGTTACTCTCGATTGACGGGGGTGCAGTACTTC
14	TRBV6-5	NA	TRBD2	TRBJ2-5	CASSSLAGQETQYF	TGTGCCAGCAGTTCGCTAGCGGGGCAAGAGACCCAGTACTTC
14	TRBV25-1	NA	NA	TRBJ2-5	CASSSQGASVAQYF	TGTGCCAGCAGTTCCCAGGGCGCCTCGGTGGCCCAGTACTTC
14	TRBV25-1	NA	NA	TRBJ1-5	CASSLTVSNQPQHF	TGTGCCAGCAGCCTGACAGTTAGCAATCAGCCCCAGCATTTT
14	TRBV19	NA	TRBD1	TRBJ1-2	CASSRDRGNYGYTF	TGTGCCAGTAGTAGAGACAGGGGGAACTATGGCTACACCTTC
16	TRBV5-6	NA	NA	TRBJ2-7	CASSPGLEWNSYEQYF	TGTGCCAGCAGCCCCGGACTGGAATGGAACTCCTACGAGCAGTACTTC
15	TRBV5-1	NA	NA	TRBJ2-5	CASSRPQEVEETQYF	TGCGCCAGCAGCCGCCCGCAGGAGGTGGAAGAGACCCAGTACTTC
12	TRBV4-1	NA	NA	TRBJ1-1	CASSQVASEAFF	TGCGCCAGCAGCCAAGTTGCCAGCGAAGCTTTCTTT